These 27 T cell receptor beta chains share one sample of origin, sequenced in a study of blood T cell repertoires in COVID-19. The table came from immunoSEQ multiplex PCR; TCRdb's copy has only in-frame clones and leaves some out. The data show fewer than 500,000 clones, nearly 90% seen once. Specimen: PBMCs or T cells enriched from blood (not recorded which). The source of these receptors is a woman in her late teens or twenties with acute COVID-19.

This clone was recorded only once. The chain combines TRBV5-6 with TRBJ2-1; 10 positions agree with TRBD1. The CDR3 is 14 amino acids. The germline V gene has CDR1 SGHDT and CDR2 YYEEEE. V shed 3 bases, J shed 10 bases, and the junction held 7 bases outside the gene matches. Written as DNA, the CDR3 is TGTGCCAGCAGCTACTGGGACAGGGGAAGGGAGCAGTTCTTC. It encodes CASSYWDRGREQFF.

The J gene is TRBJ2-7, the V gene TRBV29-1; 9 nucleotides match TRBD1. The V gene end was trimmed by 3 bases and the J gene end by 3 bases; junction bases not matched to a gene: 3. CDR3 length: 13 residues. Germline CDR1 reads SQVTM; CDR2 reads ANQGSEA. The CDR3 DNA follows: TGCAGCGTTGATTGGGGACAGGGCTACGAGCAGTACTTC. Translated, it gives CSVDWGQGYEQYF.

V usage is TRBV9 and J usage is TRBJ1-6, with no clear D. There are 13 residues in the CDR3. The V end lost 0 bases, the J end lost 8 bases, and 6 bases lay between the germline ends. Germline-derived CDR1 and CDR2 are SGDLS and YYNGEE. The CDR3 region has the DNA TGTGCCAGCAGCGTAGGCCGGGATTCACCCCTCCACTTT. As protein: CASSVGRDSPLHF.

The chain uses TRBV20-1 and TRBJ2-2, with D uncertain. Per the germline V gene, CDR1 is DFQATT and CDR2 is SNEGSKA (reference sequence). Between the trimmed V and J ends, which lost 5 bases and 6 bases, there was a span of 7 bases. The CDR3 contains 11 residues. The CDR3: CSARRAGELFF. In DNA, the CDR3 is TGCAGTGCTCGCCGGGCCGGGGAGCTGTTTTTT.

The chain carries TRBV3-1 (or the pseudogene TRBV3-2) and TRBJ1-5; 9 bases match TRBD1. CDR1 LGHDT and CDR2 YNNKEL come from the germline V gene (reference sequence). The CDR3 length is 15 residues. J lost 3 bases, V lost 5 bases, and 5 bases had no gene match. The CDR3 spells CASSWGQGNNQPQHF. The CDR3, as DNA: TGTGCCAGCAGCTGGGGACAGGGTAACAATCAGCCCCAGCATTTT.

The chain joins TRBV2 to TRBJ1-5; TRBD1 matches 8 bases. V lost 7 bases and J lost 5; bases outside the gene matches: 4. From germline, CDR1 is SNHLY and CDR2 FYNNEI. The length of the CDR3 is 13 residues. CDR3 nucleotides: TGTGCCAGCAAAGCGACAGGGGATCAGCCCCAGCATTTT. Protein sequence: CASKATGDQPQHF.

V usage is TRBV23-1 and J usage is TRBJ1-1; maybe TRBD1 (5 bases). TRBV23-1 is designated an ORF whose function remains uncertain. V lost 4 bases and J 3 bases, leaving 15 bases between the germline ends. The CDR3 sequence is 15 residues long. Here the CDR3 DNA reads TGCGCCAGCAGTCCGTACTGCGACAGACACACTGAAGCTTTCTTT. Translated: CASSPYCDRHTEAFF.

This chain uses TRBV13 with TRBJ1-3, with D tentatively TRBD1 (6 bases). Trimming removed 11 bases at V and 4 bases at J, with 18 bases between. The germline CDR1 and CDR2 sequences are PRHDT and FYEKMQ (reference sequence). The CDR3 extends over 14 amino acids. This chain's CDR3 is CASRNGGAGNTIYF. As DNA, the CDR3 is TGTGCCTCGCGGAACGGGGGGGCCGGAAACACCATATATTTT.

V is TRBV3-1 (or the pseudogene TRBV3-2) and J is TRBJ1-2; D is perhaps TRBD1 (6 bases). The CDR3 loop spans 13 amino acids. CDR1 LGHDT and CDR2 YNNKEL come from the germline V gene (reference sequence). Deletions cut 6 bases from V and 6 bases from J, with 14 bases between. The CDR3 reads CASSGRGANGYTF. The DNA for the CDR3 is TGTGCCAGCAGTGGTCGGGGGGCCAATGGCTACACCTTC.

V and J are TRBV29-1 and TRBJ2-1; D is unclear. The germline V gene has CDR1 SQVTM and CDR2 ANQGSEA. V gave up 5 bases and J gave up 1 base, with 6 bases separating them. The CDR3 has 12 residues. In DNA form, the CDR3 reads TGCAGCGTTCTGGAGTCCTACAATGAGCAGTTCTTC. It yields the protein CSVLESYNEQFF.

This rearrangement joins TRBV5-6 to TRBJ2-5; no definite D call. Germline assignment: CDR1 SGHDT and CDR2 YYEEEE. Trimming stripped 0 bases from V and 3 bases from J, with 9 bases between. The CDR3 consists of 14 residues. The CDR3: CASSLALREETQYF. DNA for the CDR3: TGTGCCAGCAGCTTGGCCCTCCGGGAAGAGACCCAGTACTTC.

V gene TRBV29-1 combines with J gene TRBJ1-3; the D gene is possibly TRBD1 (5 bases). There are 16 residues in the CDR3. Germline V gives CDR1 SQVTM, CDR2 ANQGSEA. With 4 bases removed from V and 0 bases from J, the gap between germline ends came to 16 bases. The CDR3 DNA reads as TGCAGCGTTGGTTTCACGCAGGGTCCCTCTGGAAACACCATATATTTT. Translated: CSVGFTQGPSGNTIYF.

V is TRBV2 and J is TRBJ2-2; 15 bases align to TRBD2. Trimming at V came to 7 bases and at J to 6 bases, leaving 3 bases not matched to a gene. Germline V gene sequence: CDR1 SNHLY, CDR2 FYNNEI. There are 15 residues in the CDR3. The CDR3 DNA follows: TGTGCCAGCATACGGACTAGCGGGGGGGCCGGGGAGCTGTTTTTT. Protein sequence: CASIRTSGGAGELFF.

The rearrangement links TRBV11-2 to TRBJ2-5; 9 nucleotides line up with TRBD2. With 4 bases clipped from V and 1 base from J, the junction kept 7 bases outside the gene matches. From germline, CDR1 is SGHAT and CDR2 FQNNGV. The CDR3 consists of 16 residues. Here the CDR3 DNA reads TGTGCCAGCAGCTCGACTAGCGGAGTTCGCCAAGAGACCCAGTACTTC. Its protein is CASSSTSGVRQETQYF.

This chain links TRBV6-2 or TRBV6-3 with TRBJ2-5; D remains ambiguous. Germline V lookup: CDR1 MNHEY, CDR2 SVGEGT. Trimming shortened V by 3 bases and J by 4 bases, and 6 bases separated the two germline ends. The CDR3 loop spans 12 amino acids. Here the CDR3 reads CASSYILETQYF. CDR3 nucleotide sequence: TGTGCCAGCAGTTATATCTTAGAGACCCAGTACTTC.

V is TRBV19 and J is TRBJ1-1; no clear D gene. V was clipped by 2 bases and J by 11 bases, with 12 bases between them. This CDR3 contains 12 residues. Germline V gene sequence: CDR1 LNHDA, CDR2 SQIVND (reference sequence). DNA for the CDR3: TGTGCCAGTAGTATATCGGCCGGGGTGGCTTTCTTT. Its protein is CASSISAGVAFF.

The chain links TRBV20-1 to TRBJ2-1; D is unclear. CDR3 size: 17 residues. Germline CDR1 is DFQATT and CDR2 is SNEGSKA (reference sequence). Trimming left V 3 bases short and J 1 base short, with 19 bases between. CDR3 sequence reads: CSASSPTTGRSYNEQFF. The DNA of the CDR3 is TGCAGTGCTAGTTCCCCCACGACTGGTCGATCCTACAATGAGCAGTTCTTC.

The V and J genes are TRBV5-5 and TRBJ1-5, with TRBD1 matching 7 bases. The CDR3 sequence is 13 residues long. In germline, CDR1 is SGHKS, CDR2 YYEKEE (reference sequence). V was pared by 0 bases and J by 8 bases, with 2 bases of the junction left unmatched. CDR3 region: CASSLARGEPQHF. The CDR3 DNA reads TGTGCCAGCAGCTTGGCCAGGGGGGAGCCCCAGCATTTT.

The chain has TRBV19 and TRBJ2-1; possible D gene TRBD1, 6 bases. CDR1 is LNHDA and CDR2 is SQIVND in the germline V gene (reference sequence). The CDR3 consists of 14 residues. V shed 4 bases and J shed 6 bases, with 13 bases lying between them. CDR3 sequence reads: CASSSGGASNEQFF. For the CDR3, the DNA is TGTGCCAGTAGTAGTGGGGGCGCTTCCAATGAGCAGTTCTTC.

The gene calls are TRBV6-5 and TRBJ1-2; 9 bases are a match to TRBD1. Germline CDR1 reads MNHEY; CDR2 reads SVGAGI. V lost 4 bases and J lost 6; bases outside the gene matches: 3. This CDR3 region has 13 residues. CDR3 in DNA: TGTGCCAGCAGTTGGGACAGGGCAAATGGCTACACCTTC. It specifies CASSWDRANGYTF.

This clone was seen just once. The chain has TRBV27 and TRBJ2-4, with a tentative D call TRBD1 (5 bases). Germline lookup yields CDR1 MNHEY and CDR2 SMNVEV (reference sequence). The CDR3 covers 13 residues. Trimming removed 2 bases from V and 15 bases from J, with 17 bases in between. The CDR3 loop is CASSLGQGRVRYF. In DNA form, the CDR3 reads TGTGCCAGCAGTTTAGGCCAGGGAAGGGTCAGGTACTTC.

The chain couples TRBV20-1 to TRBJ1-1, with D tentatively TRBD1 (5 bases). Germline CDR1 and CDR2: DFQATT and SNEGSKA (reference sequence). Trimming removed 8 bases at V and 7 bases at J, with 14 bases between. The CDR3 is 11 residues long. In DNA, the CDR3 is TGCAGTCAAGCGAAGACAGTTGAAGCTTTCTTT. This encodes CSQAKTVEAFF.

The chain is built from TRBV29-1 and TRBJ1-1; 8 bases fit TRBD1. CDR3 length: 13 residues. Looked up from germline, CDR1 is SQVTM and CDR2 is ANQGSEA. V was pared by 7 bases and J by 0 bases, with 4 bases of the junction left unmatched. For the CDR3, the DNA is TGCAGCGGTACAGGGGGGATGAACACTGAAGCTTTCTTT. It specifies CSGTGGMNTEAFF.

This clone has only one observation. The chain recombines TRBV24-1 with TRBJ2-1, with TRBD2 as a possible D gene (7 bases). Per germline, CDR1 KGHDR and CDR2 SFDVKD. This CDR3 is built from 16 residues. The germline V and J ends were trimmed by 6 bases and 4 bases, with 18 bases remaining between them. CDR3: CATSPGAGARYNEQFF. The CDR3 DNA reads as TGTGCCACCAGTCCGGGGGCGGGAGCACGATACAATGAGCAGTTCTTC.

This chain uses TRBV29-1 with TRBJ1-2, with D maybe TRBD1 (6 bases). Trimming pared 7 bases from V and 0 bases from J, leaving 6 bases between. CDR1 is SQVTM, CDR2 ANQGSEA, per germline. This CDR3 comprises 11 residues. CDR3 in DNA: TGCAGCGGACAGGCTAACTATGGCTACACCTTC. It encodes CSGQANYGYTF.

The chain recombines TRBV6-2 or TRBV6-3 with TRBJ2-7; D uncertain. The CDR3 has 12 residues. The germline V and J ends were trimmed by 0 bases and 3 bases, with 3 bases remaining between them. Germline CDR1 is MNHEY and CDR2 is SVGEGT. For the CDR3, the DNA is TGTGCCAGCAGTTACTCTCACTACGAGCAGTACTTC. It codes for CASSYSHYEQYF.

The chain couples TRBV2 to TRBJ1-6; D uncertain. The CDR3 contains 13 residues. Deletions cut 5 bases from V and 5 bases from J, with 7 bases between. Germline values: CDR1 SNHLY, CDR2 FYNNEI. The CDR3 DNA is TGTGCCAGCAGTCCTCTAGATAATTCACCCCTCCACTTT. Translating it yields CASSPLDNSPLHF.